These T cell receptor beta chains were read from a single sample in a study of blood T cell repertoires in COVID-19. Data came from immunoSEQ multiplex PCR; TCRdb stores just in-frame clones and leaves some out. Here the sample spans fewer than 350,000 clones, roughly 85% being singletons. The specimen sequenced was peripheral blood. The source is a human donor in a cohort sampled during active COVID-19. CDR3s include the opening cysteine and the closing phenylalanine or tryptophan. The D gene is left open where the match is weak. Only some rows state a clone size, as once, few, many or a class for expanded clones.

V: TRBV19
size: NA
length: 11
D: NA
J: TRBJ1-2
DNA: TGTGCCAGTAGTATAAGCCAGGTATACACCTTC
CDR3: CASSISQVYTF

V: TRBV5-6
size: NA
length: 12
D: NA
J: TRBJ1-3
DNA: TGTGCCAGCTGCCACTGGGGAAACACCATATATTTT
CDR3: CASCHWGNTIYF

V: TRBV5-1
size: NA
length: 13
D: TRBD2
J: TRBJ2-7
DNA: TGCGCCAGCAGCCCTGAGGGAGGGAACGAGCAGTACTTC
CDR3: CASSPEGGNEQYF

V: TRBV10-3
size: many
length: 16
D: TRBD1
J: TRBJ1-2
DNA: TGTGCCACCACTGGTGTCACCGGGACAGAAATCTATGGCTACACCTTC
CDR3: CATTGVTGTEIYGYTF

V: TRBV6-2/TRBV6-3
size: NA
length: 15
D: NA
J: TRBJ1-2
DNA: TGTGCCAGCAGTTACGGCGGGATCCAAACTGATGGCTACACCTTC
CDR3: CASSYGGIQTDGYTF

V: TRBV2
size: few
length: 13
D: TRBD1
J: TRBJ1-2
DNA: TGTGCCAGCAGTGAAGGGGACAGTTATGGCTACACCTTC
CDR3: CASSEGDSYGYTF

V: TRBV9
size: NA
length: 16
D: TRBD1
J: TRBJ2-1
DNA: TGTGCCAGCAGCGTAGAGGGACAGGGGTTCTACAATGAGCAGTTCTTC
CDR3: CASSVEGQGFYNEQFF

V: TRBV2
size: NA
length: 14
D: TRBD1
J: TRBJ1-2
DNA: TGTGCCAGCAGTAAGAGGGACAGGACTGTCGGCTACACCTTC
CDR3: CASSKRDRTVGYTF

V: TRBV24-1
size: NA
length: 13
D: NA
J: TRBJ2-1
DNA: TGTGCCACCAGCCGAGACGGGTACAATGAGCAGTTCTTC
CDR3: CATSRDGYNEQFF

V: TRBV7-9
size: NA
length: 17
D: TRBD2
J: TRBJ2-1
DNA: TGTGCCAGCAGCTTAGAACCCGGACTAGCGGCCTACAATGAGCAGTTCTTC
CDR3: CASSLEPGLAAYNEQFF

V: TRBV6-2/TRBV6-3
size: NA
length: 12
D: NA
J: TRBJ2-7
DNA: TGTGCCAGCAGTTACCCAAACTACGAGCAGTACTTC
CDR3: CASSYPNYEQYF

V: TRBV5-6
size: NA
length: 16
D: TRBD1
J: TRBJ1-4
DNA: TGTGCCAGCAGCTCAAACTACAGGGGCACTAATGAAAAACTGTTTTTT
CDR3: CASSSNYRGTNEKLFF

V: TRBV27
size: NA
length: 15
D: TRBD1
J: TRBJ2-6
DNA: TGTGCCAGCAGTCGACAGGGATCTGGGGCCAACGTCCTGACTTTC
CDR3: CASSRQGSGANVLTF

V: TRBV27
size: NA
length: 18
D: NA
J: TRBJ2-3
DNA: TGTGCCAGCAGTTTAGGGCTGGTCAGGGAAACACGCACAGATACGCAGTATTTT
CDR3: CASSLGLVRETRTDTQYF

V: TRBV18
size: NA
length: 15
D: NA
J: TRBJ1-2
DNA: TGTGCCAGCTCACCAATGAGGCAGCCAAGATATGGCTACACCTTC
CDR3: CASSPMRQPRYGYTF

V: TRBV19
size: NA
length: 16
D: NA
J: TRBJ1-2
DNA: TGTGCCAGTAGTATCAGGGCCCCATCCGGGAACTATGGCTACACCTTC
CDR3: CASSIRAPSGNYGYTF

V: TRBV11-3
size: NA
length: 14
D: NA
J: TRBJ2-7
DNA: TGTGCCAGCAGCTCCCGACCGGGGGACTACGAGCAGTACTTC
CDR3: CASSSRPGDYEQYF

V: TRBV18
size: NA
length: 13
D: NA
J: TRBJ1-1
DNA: TGTGCCAGCTCAGGCGGCCTGAACACTGAAGCTTTCTTT
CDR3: CASSGGLNTEAFF

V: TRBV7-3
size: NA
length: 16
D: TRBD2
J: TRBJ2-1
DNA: TGTGCCAGCAGCCATACACTAGCGGCCTCCTACAATGAGCAGTTCTTC
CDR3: CASSHTLAASYNEQFF

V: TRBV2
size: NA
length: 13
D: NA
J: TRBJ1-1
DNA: TGTGCCAGCAGATACAGGGAGAACACTGAAGCTTTCTTT
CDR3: CASRYRENTEAFF

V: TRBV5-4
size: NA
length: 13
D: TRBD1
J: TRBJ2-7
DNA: TGTGCCAGCAGCGCGGGACAGGATGGCGAGCAGTACTTC
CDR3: CASSAGQDGEQYF

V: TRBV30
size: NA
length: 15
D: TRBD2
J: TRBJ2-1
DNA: TGTGCCTGGAGTCGGACTAGCGGGGAAAACAATGAGCAGTTCTTC
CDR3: CAWSRTSGENNEQFF

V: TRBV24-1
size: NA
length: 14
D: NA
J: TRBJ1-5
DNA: TGTGCCACCTCACCCGAGGGATCGTGGCAGCCCCAGCATTTT
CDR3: CATSPEGSWQPQHF

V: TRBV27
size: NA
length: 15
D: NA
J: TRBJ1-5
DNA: TGTGCCAGCAGTTTATCGGCAGTTAGCAATCAGCCCCAGCATTTT
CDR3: CASSLSAVSNQPQHF

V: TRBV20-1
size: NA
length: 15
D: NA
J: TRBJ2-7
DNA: TGCAGTGCTAGTGTTCAGGGGTCAAGTCCCTACGAGCAGTACTTC
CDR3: CSASVQGSSPYEQYF

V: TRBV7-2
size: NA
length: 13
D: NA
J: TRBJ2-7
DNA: TGTGCCAGCAGCTTAGGGCTGATCTACGAGCAGTACTTC
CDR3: CASSLGLIYEQYF

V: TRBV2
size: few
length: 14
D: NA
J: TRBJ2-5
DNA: TGTGCCAGCAGCCAACCAGTAAGCCAAGAGACCCAGTACTTC
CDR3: CASSQPVSQETQYF

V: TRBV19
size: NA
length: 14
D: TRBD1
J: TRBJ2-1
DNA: TGTGCCAGTAGCCGGGGACAGGGCTACAATGAGCAGTTCTTC
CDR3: CASSRGQGYNEQFF

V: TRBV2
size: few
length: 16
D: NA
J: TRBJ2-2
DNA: TGTGCCAGCAGTGTTTTTTTAGCGACGAACACCGGGGAGCTGTTTTTT
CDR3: CASSVFLATNTGELFF

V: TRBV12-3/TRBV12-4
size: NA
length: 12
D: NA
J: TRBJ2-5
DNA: TGTGCCAGCAGTGCCAGCGGAGAGACCCAGTACTTC
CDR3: CASSASGETQYF

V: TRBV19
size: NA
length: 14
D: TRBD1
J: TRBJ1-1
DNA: TGTGCCAGTAGTATCGAGGGGGCCAGGACTGAAGCTTTCTTT
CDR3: CASSIEGARTEAFF